The T cell receptor beta chain under discussion was sequenced for a study of Ad26.COV2.S vaccination and SARS-CoV-2 variants. Whole-study context: Doses of Ad26.COV2.S were injected into muscle once or twice, 56 days apart.

This clone was found once. Antigen specificity is unknown. Treatment noted: over 15 received Ad26.COV2.S at low or high dose, single or two shots; 5 received placebo; per-sample allocation not given. Collection of samples fell on day 63 after the first vaccine or placebo injection. The data were produced by immunoSEQ multiplex PCR, yet TCRdb's version contains in-frame clones alone and is incomplete. The table lists 400,000 to 500,000 clones, 89% of them singletons. Findings and caveats of the study: Substantial breadth in spike-specific CD8+ and CD4+ T cell responses was reportedly seen after vaccination. It is possible that the TCR breadth and depth analyses underestimated the total T cell responses.

This receptor was obtained from a person between 18 and 59 years old who received the Ad26.COV2.S COVID-19 vaccine or a placebo. Specimen: peripheral blood, collected in a trial of Ad26.COV2.S vaccine versus placebo.

The CDR3 region has the DNA TGTGCCAGCAGCCAAGATGTACTAAGGGGGACCCAGTACTTC. This translates into CASSQDVLRGTQYF. The chain joins TRBV4-2 to TRBJ2-5, with D possibly TRBD1 on 5 matching bases. The CDR3 length is 14 residues. Trimming pared 0 bases from V and 7 bases from J, leaving 12 bases between. Germline V CDR1 and CDR2: LGHNA, YNFKEQ.